This TCR beta chain comes out of a study of T cell responses to AZD1222 COVID-19 vaccine. Findings and limits, study-wide: The study identified only five to seven AZD1222 recipients as seropositive at baseline.

Libraries were prepared by immunoSEQ multiplex PCR; TCRdb keeps only in-frame clonotypes and omits some of them. The repertoire includes 150,000 or so clones, more than 85% of them detected once, and 1.4% to 1.5% sits in the top ten. As regards this clone: The antigen is unknown.

Germline assignment: CDR1 MDHEN and CDR2 SYDVKM. The CDR3 spans 13 residues. Deletions cut 7 bases from V and 6 bases from J, with 16 bases between. The TCR comes from an adult in good health. V is TRBV28 and J is TRBJ2-7; weak D call: TRBD2 (6 bases). Sequenced here: peripheral blood, sampled on day 0 of AZD1222 vaccination. CDR3 in amino acids: CASKGPVGGEQYF. CDR3 DNA sequence: TGTGCCAGCAAGGGTCCCGTCGGGGGCGAGCAGTACTTC.